The present T cell receptor (beta chain) was sequenced within a study of CD8 T cells in ankylosing spondylitis (dated by TCRdb to about 2017). In terms of the full investigation: To find TCR variants linked to disease, the study profiled T cell receptor beta repertoires in ankylosing spondylitis patients and healthy donors. The whole study cohort included 95 to 130 healthy donors and 20 to 25 ankylosing spondylitis patients. Peripheral blood samples were taken, and synovial fluid was additionally collected from ankylosing spondylitis patients.

Sequencing was carried out with an Illumina HiSeq 2500. Quantitative 5'-RACE with molecular barcodes was used to prepare TCR beta libraries. The paper's data handling went like this. To identify disease-linked TCR variants, a new computational method was used, one built on a probabilistic model of VDJ rearrangement. The raw public data were reprocessed by TCRdb itself: fastp quality trimming at Q25, MiXCR clonotype calling, in-frame beta chains only. Every CDR3 protein is listed once, alongside the most common genes and DNA of its rows. Clone size and V and J calls follow TCRdb, not the original study. The sample table records about 340,000 distinct CDR3 sequences; 14% to 15% of these occur just once. 0.95% to 1.4% of the sample comes from the top ten. Here is what the overall study found, with its caveats: Some TCR beta motif variants had previously been reported in synovial fluid and blood of reactive arthritis patients, which suggested common disease-initiation mechanisms. According to the report, matched synovial fluid samples from ankylosing spondylitis patients were significantly enriched for the disease-linked clones. A TCR beta motif of fewer than 10 highly homologous amino acid variants appeared characteristic of blood from ankylosing spondylitis patients. The disease-linked clones had a CD8+ phenotype and were found at relatively low frequencies in peripheral blood.

On this clonotype: The clone's antigen remains unknown. Qualities for individual bases were not recorded, and no much larger clone is one base off.

The V end loses 5 bases and the J end loses 1 base, and a stretch of 11 bases separates them. Its CDR3 holds 14 amino acids, cysteine through phenylalanine. Only the CDR3 part of the read is kept: 42 bases, read in frame from the first base. From a lookup of the germline V gene, CDR1 and CDR2 are MGHRA and YSYEKL. The clonotype originates from a male donor with ankylosing spondylitis or in good health (not recorded which). In this chain, TRBV4-1 is recombined with TRBJ1-2; a tentative D call is TRBD1 (6 bases match). The specimen was blood, either unsorted or a sorted T cell fraction (not recorded which). The CDR3 region reads CASSKDSGNYGYTF. The sequenced DNA: TGCGCCAGCAGCAAGGACAGCGGTAACTATGGCTACACCTTC.